The rows below give T cell receptor beta chains drawn from one sample of a study of cytomegalovirus exposure and HLA in healthy donors. Assay used: immunoSEQ multiplex PCR; TCRdb lists only in-frame clones, some missing. Of about 160,000 clones listed, more than 65% were seen once; the top ten hold 1.3%. The sequenced material came from PBMCs. The source of these receptors is a young man in good health and CMV-seronegative. Both conserved end residues are part of each CDR3. The order of the fields is D gene, clone size, CDR3 length, J gene, V gene, CDR3 DNA, CDR3 protein. The D gene is left open where the match is weak. The size entry is marked missing in some rows and otherwise reads once, few, many or a size class.

D: NA
size: NA
length: 15
J: TRBJ2-7
V: TRBV5-6
DNA: TGTGCCAGCAGCTTGTGGGGGAGGATGGTCTACGAGCAGTACTTC
CDR3: CASSLWGRMVYEQYF

D: TRBD1
size: NA
length: 16
J: TRBJ2-5
V: TRBV28
DNA: TGTGCCAGCAGCCTAGGACAGGGTCGGGGAGAGGGGACCCAGTACTTC
CDR3: CASSLGQGRGEGTQYF

D: NA
size: NA
length: 14
J: TRBJ2-2
V: TRBV30
DNA: TGTGCCTGGAGGGGGTCGCAGGGGCCCGGGGAGCTGTTTTTT
CDR3: CAWRGSQGPGELFF

D: NA
size: NA
length: 12
J: TRBJ2-1
V: TRBV5-1
DNA: TGCGCCAGCAGCATAACAGATTATGAGCAGTTCTTC
CDR3: CASSITDYEQFF

D: TRBD1
size: once
length: 16
J: TRBJ2-2
V: TRBV6-5
DNA: TGTGCCAGCAGTTACTCAGCACAGGGGGACACCGGGGAGCTGTTTTTT
CDR3: CASSYSAQGDTGELFF

D: NA
size: NA
length: 14
J: TRBJ1-1
V: TRBV5-1
DNA: TGCGCCAGCAGCTTTCAGGGGTCCGACACTGAAGCTTTCTTT
CDR3: CASSFQGSDTEAFF

D: TRBD2
size: few
length: 14
J: TRBJ2-3
V: TRBV30
DNA: TGTGCCTGGAGTTTGACTAGCGGGAGGGATACGCAGTATTTT
CDR3: CAWSLTSGRDTQYF

D: NA
size: few
length: 14
J: TRBJ1-3
V: TRBV5-5
DNA: TGTGCCAGCAGCTCGAGCGGGACCGGAAACACCATATATTTT
CDR3: CASSSSGTGNTIYF

D: TRBD1
size: NA
length: 14
J: TRBJ2-3
V: TRBV25-1
DNA: TGTGCCAGCAGTGGTAGGGGGCACACAGATACGCAGTATTTT
CDR3: CASSGRGHTDTQYF

D: NA
size: NA
length: 15
J: TRBJ2-3
V: TRBV19
DNA: TGTGCCAGTAGTATTGGCTCCTCTAGCACAGATACGCAGTATTTT
CDR3: CASSIGSSSTDTQYF

D: TRBD2
size: NA
length: 14
J: TRBJ2-3
V: TRBV30
DNA: TGTGCCTCCACTCCGGGAGGCCCGTCTGATACGCAGTATTTT
CDR3: CASTPGGPSDTQYF

D: NA
size: NA
length: 14
J: TRBJ1-3
V: TRBV6-1
DNA: TGTGCCAGCATCATCGGGAATTCTGGAAACACCATATATTTT
CDR3: CASIIGNSGNTIYF

D: TRBD2
size: NA
length: 15
J: TRBJ2-1
V: TRBV6-5
DNA: TGTGCCAGCAGTGGAACTAGCGGGGGATCCAATGAGCAGTTCTTC
CDR3: CASSGTSGGSNEQFF

D: TRBD1
size: NA
length: 15
J: TRBJ2-1
V: TRBV7-8
DNA: TGTGCCAGCAGCTCCCGGGACAGGGTGTACAATGAGCAGTTCTTC
CDR3: CASSSRDRVYNEQFF

D: NA
size: few
length: 14
J: TRBJ1-5
V: TRBV2
DNA: TGTGCCAGCAGTCCGGGGAACTCTTATCAGCCCCAGCATTTT
CDR3: CASSPGNSYQPQHF

D: NA
size: NA
length: 15
J: TRBJ2-3
V: TRBV4-1
DNA: TGCGCCAGCAGCCAGCGGGAAAGAGGGACAGATACGCAGTATTTT
CDR3: CASSQRERGTDTQYF

D: TRBD1
size: NA
length: 15
J: TRBJ1-5
V: TRBV14
DNA: TGTGCCAGCAGCCCGACTGGACAGGGTGATCAGCCCCAGCATTTT
CDR3: CASSPTGQGDQPQHF

D: NA
size: NA
length: 13
J: TRBJ1-2
V: TRBV5-1
DNA: TGCGCCAGCAGCCGGGAGGCTAACTATGGCTACACCTTC
CDR3: CASSREANYGYTF

D: NA
size: once
length: 14
J: TRBJ1-2
V: TRBV27
DNA: TGTGCCAGCAGTTTATCCCACAGCAACTATGGCTACACCTTC
CDR3: CASSLSHSNYGYTF

D: TRBD1
size: few
length: 12
J: TRBJ2-2
V: TRBV13
DNA: TGTGCCAGCAGCCCAGGGGGAGGGGAGCTGTTTTTT
CDR3: CASSPGGGELFF

D: TRBD2
size: once
length: 18
J: TRBJ2-5
V: TRBV5-1
DNA: TGCGCCAGCAGCTTGGGGTCAACGACTAGCGGGGGGCAAGAGACCCAGTACTTC
CDR3: CASSLGSTTSGGQETQYF

D: TRBD2
size: few
length: 15
J: TRBJ2-1
V: TRBV14
DNA: TGTGCCAGCAGCCGGAGGCGGGAGGGATACAATGAGCAGTTCTTC
CDR3: CASSRRREGYNEQFF

D: TRBD2
size: NA
length: 16
J: TRBJ2-1
V: TRBV5-6
DNA: TGTGCCAGCAACTTTCAAGCGGGGGGCTCCTACAATGAGCAGTTCTTC
CDR3: CASNFQAGGSYNEQFF

D: TRBD1
size: NA
length: 18
J: TRBJ1-6
V: TRBV4-3
DNA: TGCGCCAGCAGTCAGATACTGGACAGGCCCCTTTCGGATTCACCCCTCCACTTT
CDR3: CASSQILDRPLSDSPLHF

D: TRBD1
size: NA
length: 15
J: TRBJ2-1
V: TRBV6-6
DNA: TGTGCCAGCATCGATCGACAGGGCCGGTACAATGAGCAGTTCTTC
CDR3: CASIDRQGRYNEQFF

D: TRBD1
size: NA
length: 15
J: TRBJ2-7
V: TRBV13
DNA: TGTGCCAGCAGCCCGGGACAGGCGAGCTCCTACGAGCAGTACTTC
CDR3: CASSPGQASSYEQYF

D: NA
size: once
length: 14
J: TRBJ2-5
V: TRBV15
DNA: TGTGCCACCAGCACCAAGGGCCGGGGGGAGACCCAGTACTTC
CDR3: CATSTKGRGETQYF

D: TRBD1
size: NA
length: 14
J: TRBJ1-2
V: TRBV6-5
DNA: TGTGCCACGGACGGGACAGGGGGCGGTTATGGCTACACCTTC
CDR3: CATDGTGGGYGYTF

D: NA
size: NA
length: 15
J: TRBJ2-5
V: TRBV28
DNA: TGTGCCAGCAGTCCTAGGACAGCATTCCAAGAGACCCAGTACTTC
CDR3: CASSPRTAFQETQYF

D: TRBD2
size: once
length: 16
J: TRBJ2-2
V: TRBV11-2
DNA: TGTGCCAGCAGTTCTACTAGCGGGAGGGCCCCCGGGGAGCTGTTTTTT
CDR3: CASSSTSGRAPGELFF

D: TRBD2
size: NA
length: 15
J: TRBJ2-7
V: TRBV11-2
DNA: TGTGCCAGCAGCACCACTAGCGGGGGGGCGAGTGAGCAGTACTTC
CDR3: CASSTTSGGASEQYF

D: NA
size: few
length: 16
J: TRBJ1-4
V: TRBV6-6
DNA: TGTGCCAGCAGCTACGTACAGGGCTCAACTAATGAAAAACTGTTTTTT
CDR3: CASSYVQGSTNEKLFF